These 2 T cell receptor beta chains share one sample of origin, sequenced in a study of T-cell reconstitution after alpha-beta-depleted transplantation in children. The TCRbeta library was prepared with unique molecular identifiers. Via MiXCR, TCRdb re-called the PCR reads, giving one row per CDR3 protein. The sample lists about 400,000 distinct CDR3 sequences; about a fifth were seen once. Source: PBMCs from the stem cell graft donor, taken from the stem cell graft. Source of these receptors: a human donor who donated a stem cell graft to a child with acute myeloid leukemia.

This chain uses TRBV5-1 with TRBJ2-7; D unresolved. With 4 bases removed from V and 0 bases from J, the gap between germline ends came to 11 bases. Germline-derived CDR1 and CDR2 are SGHRS and YFSETQ. The CDR3 sequence is 14 residues long. The CDR3 spells CASSTTPFSYEQYF. As DNA, the CDR3 is TGCGCCAGCAGCACGACACCATTCTCCTACGAGCAGTACTTC.

There are a few counts of this clonotype. The chain carries TRBV6-1 and TRBJ2-2; 16 bases match TRBD2. This CDR3 region has 17 residues. The V gene end was trimmed by 7 bases and the J gene end by 2 bases; junction bases not matched to a gene: 4. Per the germline V gene, CDR1 is MNHNS and CDR2 is SASEGT. The CDR3 loop reads CASTGTSGRANTGELFF. DNA of the CDR3: TGTGCCAGCACCGGGACTAGCGGGAGGGCAAACACCGGGGAGCTGTTTTTT.